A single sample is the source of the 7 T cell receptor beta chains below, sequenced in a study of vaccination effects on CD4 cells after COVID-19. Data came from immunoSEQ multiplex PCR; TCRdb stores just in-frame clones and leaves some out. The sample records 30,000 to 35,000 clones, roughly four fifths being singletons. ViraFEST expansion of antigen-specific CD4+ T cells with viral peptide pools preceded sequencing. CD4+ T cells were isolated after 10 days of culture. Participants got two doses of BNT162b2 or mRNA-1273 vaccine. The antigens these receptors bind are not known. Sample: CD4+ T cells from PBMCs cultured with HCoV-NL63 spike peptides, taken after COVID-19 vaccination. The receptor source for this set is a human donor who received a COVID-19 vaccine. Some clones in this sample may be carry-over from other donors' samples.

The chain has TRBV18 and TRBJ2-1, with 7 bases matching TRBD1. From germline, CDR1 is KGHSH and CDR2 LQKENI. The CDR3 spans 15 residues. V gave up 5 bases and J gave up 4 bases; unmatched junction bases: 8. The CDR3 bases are TGTGCCAGCTCAAGATTCGGACAGGATTACAATGAGCAGTTCTTC. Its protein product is CASSRFGQDYNEQFF. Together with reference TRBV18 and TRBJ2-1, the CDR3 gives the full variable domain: NAGVMQNPRHLVRRRGQEARLRCSPMKGHSHVYWYRQLPEEGLKFMVYLQKENIIDESGMPKERFSAEFPKEGPSILRIQQVVRGDSAAYFCASSRFGQDYNEQFFGPGTRLTVL.

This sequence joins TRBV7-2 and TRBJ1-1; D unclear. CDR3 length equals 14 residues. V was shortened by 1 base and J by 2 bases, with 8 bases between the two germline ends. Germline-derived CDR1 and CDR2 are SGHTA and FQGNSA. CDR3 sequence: CASSLEWANTEAFF. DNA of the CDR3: TGTGCCAGCAGCTTAGAATGGGCAAACACTGAAGCTTTCTTT.

DNA of the CDR3: TGTGCCAGCAGCCAAGCCAGGAGCGCTGGAAACACCATATATTTT. Encoded protein: CASSQARSAGNTIYF. The chain recombines TRBV14 with TRBJ1-3, with no clear D. V shed 1 base and J shed 2 bases, with 9 bases lying between them. This CDR3 is built from 15 residues. Germline V gene data show CDR1 as SGHDN and CDR2 as FVKESK.

The CDR3 region has the DNA TGTGCCAGCAGTGAAATAGCGAGCGGACGAGATACGCAGTATTTT. Translating gives CASSEIASGRDTQYF. The chain carries TRBV25-1 and TRBJ2-3; the D gene is possibly TRBD2 (5 bases). The germline CDR1 and CDR2 sequences are MGHDK and SYGVNS. This CDR3 has 15 amino acids. Deletions cut 2 bases from V and 5 bases from J, with 14 bases between.

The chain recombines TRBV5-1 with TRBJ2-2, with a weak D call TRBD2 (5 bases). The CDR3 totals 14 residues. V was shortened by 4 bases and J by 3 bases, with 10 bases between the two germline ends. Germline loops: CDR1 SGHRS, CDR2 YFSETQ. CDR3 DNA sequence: TGCGCCAGCAGCCAGACACTAGACACCGGGGAGCTGTTTTTT. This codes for CASSQTLDTGELFF.

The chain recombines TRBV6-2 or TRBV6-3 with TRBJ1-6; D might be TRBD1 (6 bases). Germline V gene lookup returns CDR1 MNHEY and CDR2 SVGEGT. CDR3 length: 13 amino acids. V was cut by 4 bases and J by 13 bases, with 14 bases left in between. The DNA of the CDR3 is TGTGCCAGCAGTTTCGCACAGGGACTGCCCCTCCACTTT. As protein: CASSFAQGLPLHF.

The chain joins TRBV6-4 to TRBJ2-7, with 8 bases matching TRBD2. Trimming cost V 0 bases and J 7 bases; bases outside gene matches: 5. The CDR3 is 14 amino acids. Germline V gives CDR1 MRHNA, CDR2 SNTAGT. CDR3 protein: CASSDSRGAQEQYV. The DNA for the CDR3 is TGTGCCAGCAGTGACTCGCGGGGGGCCCAAGAGCAGTACGTC.